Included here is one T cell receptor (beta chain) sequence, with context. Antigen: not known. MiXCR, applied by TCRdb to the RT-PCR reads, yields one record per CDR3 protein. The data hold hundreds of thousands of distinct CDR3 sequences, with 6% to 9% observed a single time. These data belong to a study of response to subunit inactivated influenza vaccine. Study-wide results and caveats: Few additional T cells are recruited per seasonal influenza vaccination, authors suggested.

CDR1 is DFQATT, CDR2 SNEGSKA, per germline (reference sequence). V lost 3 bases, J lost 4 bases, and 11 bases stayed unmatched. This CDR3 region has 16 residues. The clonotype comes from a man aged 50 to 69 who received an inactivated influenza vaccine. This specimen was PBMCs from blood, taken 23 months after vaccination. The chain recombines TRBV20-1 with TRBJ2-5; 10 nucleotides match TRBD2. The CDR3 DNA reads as TGCAGTGCTAGGGGGAGCGGGAGGGCCGGAGGAGAGACCCAGTACTTC. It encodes CSARGSGRAGGETQYF.